This T cell receptor (beta chain) was captured by sequencing in a study of early T cells in non-severe SARS-CoV-2 infection. General study findings and limits: VDJdb matching favored anti-spike CD8 responses, missing private and CD4 specificities.

Attachment of unique molecular identifiers to individual cDNA molecules was performed. MiXCR was run by TCRdb on the 5' RACE reads, yielding one entry per CDR3 protein. The sample records around 61,000 distinct CDR3 sequences, over 9.5% being singletons. This clonotype was recorded many times. Antigen: not known. The CDR3 runs 16 residues. Germline V gene lookup returns CDR1 KGHDR and CDR2 SFDVKD. V shed 5 bases, J shed 9 bases, and the junction held 10 bases outside the gene matches. Specimen: whole blood. The receptor was isolated from an adult who was a healthcare worker with PCR-confirmed SARS-CoV-2 infection or an uninfected control (not recorded which). This chain joins TRBV24-1 and TRBJ2-1; 12 bases are a match to TRBD1. CDR3 region: CATSARDRGRYGEQFF. Here the CDR3 DNA reads TGTGCCACCAGTGCCCGGGACAGGGGGCGGTACGGTGAGCAGTTCTTC.